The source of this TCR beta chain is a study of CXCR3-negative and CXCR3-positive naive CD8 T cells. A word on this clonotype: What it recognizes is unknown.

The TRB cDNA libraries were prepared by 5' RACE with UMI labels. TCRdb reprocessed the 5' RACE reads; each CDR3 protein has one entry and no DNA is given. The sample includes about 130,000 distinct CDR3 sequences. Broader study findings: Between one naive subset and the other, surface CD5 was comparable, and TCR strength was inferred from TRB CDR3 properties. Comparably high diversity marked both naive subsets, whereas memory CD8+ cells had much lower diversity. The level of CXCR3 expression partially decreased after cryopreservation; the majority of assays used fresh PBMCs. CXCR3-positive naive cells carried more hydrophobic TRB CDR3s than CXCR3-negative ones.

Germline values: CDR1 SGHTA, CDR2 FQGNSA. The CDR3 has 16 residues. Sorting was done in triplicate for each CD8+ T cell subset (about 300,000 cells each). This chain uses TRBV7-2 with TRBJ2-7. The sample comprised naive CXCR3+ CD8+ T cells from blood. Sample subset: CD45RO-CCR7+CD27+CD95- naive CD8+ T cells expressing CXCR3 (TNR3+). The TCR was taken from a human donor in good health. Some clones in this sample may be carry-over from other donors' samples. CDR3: CASSLGGSSDPYEQYF.